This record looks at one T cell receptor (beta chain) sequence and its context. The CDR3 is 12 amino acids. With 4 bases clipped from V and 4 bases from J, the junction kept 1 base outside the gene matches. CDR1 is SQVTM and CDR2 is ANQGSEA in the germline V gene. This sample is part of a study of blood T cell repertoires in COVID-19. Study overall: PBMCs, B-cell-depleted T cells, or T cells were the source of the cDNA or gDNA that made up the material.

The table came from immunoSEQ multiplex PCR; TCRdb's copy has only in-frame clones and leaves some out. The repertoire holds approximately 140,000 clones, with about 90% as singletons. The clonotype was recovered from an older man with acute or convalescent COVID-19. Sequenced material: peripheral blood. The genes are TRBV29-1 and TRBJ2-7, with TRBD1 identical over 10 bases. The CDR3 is CSVGTGGYEQYF. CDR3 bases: TGCAGCGTTGGGACAGGGGGATACGAGCAGTACTTC.